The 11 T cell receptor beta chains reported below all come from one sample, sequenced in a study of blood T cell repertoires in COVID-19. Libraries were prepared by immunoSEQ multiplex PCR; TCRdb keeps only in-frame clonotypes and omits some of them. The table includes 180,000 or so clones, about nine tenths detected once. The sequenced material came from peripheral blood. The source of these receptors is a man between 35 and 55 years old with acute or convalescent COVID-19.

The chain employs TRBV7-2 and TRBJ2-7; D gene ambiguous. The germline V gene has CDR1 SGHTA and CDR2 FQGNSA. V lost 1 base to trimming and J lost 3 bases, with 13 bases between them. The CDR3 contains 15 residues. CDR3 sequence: CASSLGGYLSYEQYF. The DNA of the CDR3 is TGTGCCAGCAGCTTAGGAGGCTACTTAAGCTACGAGCAGTACTTC.

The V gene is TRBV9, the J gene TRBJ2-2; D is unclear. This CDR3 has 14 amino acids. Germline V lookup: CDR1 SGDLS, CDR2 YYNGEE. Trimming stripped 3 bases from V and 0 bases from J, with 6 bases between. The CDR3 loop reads CASSDRTNTGELFF. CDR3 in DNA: TGTGCCAGCAGCGACAGAACGAACACCGGGGAGCTGTTTTTT.

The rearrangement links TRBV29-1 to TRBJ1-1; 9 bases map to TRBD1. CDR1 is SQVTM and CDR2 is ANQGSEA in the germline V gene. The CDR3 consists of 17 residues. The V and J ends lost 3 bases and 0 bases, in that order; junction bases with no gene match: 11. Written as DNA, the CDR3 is TGCAGCGTTGACAGGGACAGGGTATCCGCTGTGAACACTGAAGCTTTCTTT. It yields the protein CSVDRDRVSAVNTEAFF.

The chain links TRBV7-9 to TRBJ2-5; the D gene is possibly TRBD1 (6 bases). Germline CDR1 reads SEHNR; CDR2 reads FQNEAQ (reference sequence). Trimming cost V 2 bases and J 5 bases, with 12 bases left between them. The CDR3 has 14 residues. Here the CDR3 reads CASSLRWGQETQYF. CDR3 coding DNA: TGTGCCAGCAGCTTAAGGTGGGGGCAGGAGACCCAGTACTTC.

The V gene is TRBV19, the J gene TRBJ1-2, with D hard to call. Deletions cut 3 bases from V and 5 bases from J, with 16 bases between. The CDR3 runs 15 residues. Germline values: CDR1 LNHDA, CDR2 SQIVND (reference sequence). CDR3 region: CASSIGLLRMYGYTF. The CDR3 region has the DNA TGTGCCAGTAGTATCGGTCTTCTGAGGATGTATGGCTACACCTTC.

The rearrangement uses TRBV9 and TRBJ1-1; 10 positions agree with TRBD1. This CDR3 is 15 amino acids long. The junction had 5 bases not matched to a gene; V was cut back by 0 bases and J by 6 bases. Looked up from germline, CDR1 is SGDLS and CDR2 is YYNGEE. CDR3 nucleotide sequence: TGTGCCAGCAGCGTAGGGTTTGGGACAGGGGCTGAAGCTTTCTTT. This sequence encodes CASSVGFGTGAEAFF.

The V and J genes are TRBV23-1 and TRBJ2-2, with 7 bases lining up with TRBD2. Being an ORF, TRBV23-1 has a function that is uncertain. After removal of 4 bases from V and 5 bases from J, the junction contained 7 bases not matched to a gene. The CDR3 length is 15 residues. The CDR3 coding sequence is TGCGCCAGCAGTCCACTGATGGGGGGGACCGGGGAGCTGTTTTTT. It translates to CASSPLMGGTGELFF.

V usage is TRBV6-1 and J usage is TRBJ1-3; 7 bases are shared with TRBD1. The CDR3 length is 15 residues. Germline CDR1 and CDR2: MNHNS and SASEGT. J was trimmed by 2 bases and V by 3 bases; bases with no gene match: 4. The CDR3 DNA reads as TGTGCCAGCAGTGAGGGCGGGACAGCTGGAAACACCATATATTTT. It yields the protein CASSEGGTAGNTIYF.

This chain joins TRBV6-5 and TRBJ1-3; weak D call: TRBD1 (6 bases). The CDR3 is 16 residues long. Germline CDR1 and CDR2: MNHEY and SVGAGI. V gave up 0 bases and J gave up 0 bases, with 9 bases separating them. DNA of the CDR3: TGTGCCAGCAGTTACTCGAGAGGGGGCTCTGGAAACACCATATATTTT. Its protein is CASSYSRGGSGNTIYF.

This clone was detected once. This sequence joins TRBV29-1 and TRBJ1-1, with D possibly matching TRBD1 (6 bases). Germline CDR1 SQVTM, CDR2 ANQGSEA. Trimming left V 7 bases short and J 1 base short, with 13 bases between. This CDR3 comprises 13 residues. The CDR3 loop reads CSGGQGPNTEAFF. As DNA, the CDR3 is TGCAGCGGGGGGCAGGGGCCGAACACTGAAGCTTTCTTT.

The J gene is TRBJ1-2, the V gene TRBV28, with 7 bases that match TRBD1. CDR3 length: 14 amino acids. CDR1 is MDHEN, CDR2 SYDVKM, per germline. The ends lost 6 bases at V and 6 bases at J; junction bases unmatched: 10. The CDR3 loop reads CASSYYGQGDGYTF. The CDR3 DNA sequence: TGTGCCAGCAGCTACTATGGTCAGGGGGATGGCTACACCTTC.